Shown below are 20 T cell receptor beta chains from a single sample sequenced in a study of cytomegalovirus exposure and HLA in healthy donors. Only in-frame clones appear in the TCRdb table, and some are missing; sequencing was by immunoSEQ multiplex PCR. The profile shows about 180,000 clones, about 89% of them singletons. Sequencing was done on a sample of PBMCs. The origin of the receptors is a man aged 18 to 35 in good health and CMV-seropositive.

The chain is built from TRBV7-2 and TRBJ2-7, with D perhaps TRBD1 (6 bases). Looked up from germline, CDR1 is SGHTA and CDR2 is FQGNSA. V lost 1 base to trimming and J lost 4 bases, with 14 bases between them. The CDR3 loop spans 15 amino acids. Here the CDR3 reads CASSLDPGDVYEQYF. The CDR3 nucleotides read TGTGCCAGCAGCTTAGATCCAGGGGATGTATACGAGCAGTACTTC.

The chain recombines TRBV19 with TRBJ2-7; 8 positions match TRBD2. This CDR3 has 15 amino acids. Germline CDR1 reads LNHDA; CDR2 reads SQIVND (reference sequence). Trimming removed 4 bases from V and 5 bases from J; junction bases left unmatched: 10. Here the CDR3 reads CASSTAGTSNDEQYF. Written as DNA, the CDR3 is TGTGCCAGTAGTACTGCCGGGACTAGTAACGACGAGCAGTACTTC.

This chain links TRBV18 with TRBJ1-3; a weak D match, TRBD1 (5 bases). V dropped 3 bases and J dropped 0 bases, with 12 bases sitting between them. Per the germline V gene, CDR1 is KGHSH and CDR2 is LQKENI. This CDR3 is 16 amino acids long. CDR3 region: CASSPRTSNSGNTIYF. The CDR3 region has the DNA TGTGCCAGCTCACCCCGGACATCCAACTCTGGAAACACCATATATTTT.

The chain links TRBV11-3 to TRBJ2-6; possible D gene TRBD1, 6 bases. Trimming cost V 5 bases and J 2 bases, with 16 bases left between them. Germline V gene sequence: CDR1 SGHNT, CDR2 YENEEA. The CDR3 runs to 17 residues. The CDR3 DNA is TGTGCCAGCAGCCCCGGGACAACAACCACTGGGGCCAACGTCCTGACTTTC. Translated, it gives CASSPGTTTTGANVLTF.

This CDR3 reads CASSVSGEKLFF. CDR3 sequence (DNA): TGTGCCAGCAGCGTGAGCGGAGAAAAACTGTTTTTT. This rearrangement joins TRBV9 to TRBJ1-4; D is uncertain. The CDR3 spans 12 residues. The germline V gene has CDR1 SGDLS and CDR2 YYNGEE. V lost 2 bases and J 8 bases, leaving 7 bases between the germline ends. Full variable domain (rest looked up from reference TRBV9 and TRBJ1-4): DSGVTQTPKHLITATGQRVTLRCSPRSGDLSVYWYQQSLDQGLQFLIQYYNGEERAKGNILERFSAQQFPDLHSELNLSSLELGDSALYFCASSVSGEKLFFGSGTQLSVL.

The chain uses TRBV9 and TRBJ1-2; 10 positions agree with TRBD1. V lost 3 bases, J lost 1 base, and 6 bases stayed unmatched. Germline V gives CDR1 SGDLS, CDR2 YYNGEE. The CDR3 has 16 residues. This chain's CDR3 is CASSEKWDRGNYGYTF. For the CDR3, the DNA is TGTGCCAGCAGCGAAAAATGGGACAGGGGTAACTATGGCTACACCTTC.

The chain has TRBV6-5 and TRBJ1-1; no reliable D call. Trimming took 1 base from V and 3 from J, leaving 6 bases between them. Germline loops: CDR1 MNHEY, CDR2 SVGAGI. This CDR3 is 13 amino acids long. The CDR3 region has the DNA TGTGCCAGCAGTTACTGGGAGGACACTGAAGCTTTCTTT. This codes for CASSYWEDTEAFF.

The J gene is TRBJ2-1, the V gene TRBV18; 7 positions match TRBD1. This CDR3 region has 16 residues. Trimming at V came to 3 bases and at J to 10 bases, leaving 15 bases not matched to a gene. Germline V gene sequence: CDR1 KGHSH, CDR2 LQKENI. The CDR3 nucleotides read TGTGCCAGCTCACCCTCCTTGTTCACAGGGGCGGACGAGCAGTTCTTC. Amino acids: CASSPSLFTGADEQFF.

The V and J genes are TRBV4-2 and TRBJ2-3; 7 bases are shared with TRBD1. Germline V lookup: CDR1 LGHNA, CDR2 YNFKEQ. This CDR3 is 15 amino acids long. Trimming removed 3 bases from V and 2 bases from J; junction bases left unmatched: 5. This CDR3 is CASSQGQSVTDTQYF. CDR3 coding DNA: TGTGCCAGCAGCCAGGGACAGTCGGTCACAGATACGCAGTATTTT.

This rearrangement joins TRBV27 to TRBJ2-1; a weak D match, TRBD1 (6 bases). This CDR3 comprises 13 residues. Germline V CDR1 and CDR2: MNHEY, SMNVEV (reference sequence). With 5 bases removed from V and 4 bases from J, the gap between germline ends came to 9 bases. In DNA, the CDR3 is TGTGCCAGCAGTGGGACACTATACAATGAGCAGTTCTTC. Translating it yields CASSGTLYNEQFF.

The chain combines TRBV5-4 with TRBJ2-1, with TRBD1 matching 10 bases. V shed 4 bases and J 3 bases; nucleotides not matched to a gene: 7. Looked up from germline, CDR1 is SGHNT and CDR2 is YYREEE (reference sequence). The length of the CDR3 is 16 residues. CDR3 DNA sequence: TGTGCCAGCAGCACACCCGGACAGGGGGTCTACAATGAGCAGTTCTTC. This translates into CASSTPGQGVYNEQFF.

This clone was detected only once. The rearrangement links TRBV5-8 to TRBJ2-1; 11 bases are a match to TRBD1. The junction had 2 bases not matched to a gene; V was cut back by 3 bases and J by 6 bases. Germline CDR1 SGHTS, CDR2 YDEGEE. CDR3 size: 14 residues. The CDR3 DNA follows: TGTGCCAGCAGCTACGGGACAGGGGGCAATGAGCAGTTCTTC. It specifies CASSYGTGGNEQFF.

As DNA, the CDR3 is TGTGCCAGCACCGACGGGGATGAGTATTACACTGAAGCTTTCTTT. Translating gives CASTDGDEYYTEAFF. The chain combines TRBV6-1 with TRBJ1-1; D unclear. The CDR3 spans 15 residues. V lost 7 bases, J lost 3 bases, and 18 bases lay in between. Germline V gene lookup returns CDR1 MNHNS and CDR2 SASEGT.

The CDR3 protein is CASSQDSGVAGAQGADTQYF. The CDR3 DNA follows: TGCGCCAGCAGCCAAGATAGCGGGGTAGCGGGGGCCCAAGGGGCAGATACGCAGTATTTT. The chain has TRBV4-3 and TRBJ2-3; 9 positions match TRBD2. CDR1 and CDR2 from the germline V gene are LGHNA and YSLEER. V trimming: 0 bases; J trimming: 4 bases; junction bases outside the gene matches: 17. The CDR3 is 20 amino acids.

This chain uses TRBV4-3 with TRBJ2-7; D is uncertain. The CDR3 sequence is 13 residues long. CDR1 is LGHNA, CDR2 YSLEER, per germline. Trimming cost V 1 base and J 3 bases, with 7 bases left between them. CDR3 coding DNA: TGCGCCAGCAGCCAAGTGGTCGGCTACGAGCAGTACTTC. Its protein is CASSQVVGYEQYF.

The V gene is TRBV19, the J gene TRBJ2-7; D is undetermined. The V gene's germline CDR1 is LNHDA and CDR2 SQIVND (reference sequence). Deletions cut 5 bases from V and 2 bases from J, with 13 bases between. The CDR3 contains 14 residues. In nucleotides, the CDR3 is TGTGCCAGTAGTGCTCCGGGTTCCGCCTACGAGCAGTACTTC. Its translation is CASSAPGSAYEQYF.

This sequence joins TRBV5-4 and TRBJ1-1, with D hard to call. This CDR3 comprises 16 residues. CDR1 SGHNT and CDR2 YYREEE come from the germline V gene (reference sequence). V dropped 1 base and J dropped 3 bases, with 16 bases sitting between them. CDR3 nucleotide sequence: TGTGCCAGCAGCTTGACGAAACGAGCTGATCACACTGAAGCTTTCTTT. Protein sequence: CASSLTKRADHTEAFF.

The chain uses TRBV19 and TRBJ1-5; D perhaps matches TRBD1 (5 bases). The CDR3 is 15 amino acids. Germline V gene sequence: CDR1 LNHDA, CDR2 SQIVND (reference sequence). V was cut by 2 bases and J by 6 bases, with 14 bases left in between. The CDR3: CASSILSGASQPQHF. The CDR3 nucleotides read TGTGCCAGTAGTATACTCAGTGGGGCTAGTCAGCCCCAGCATTTT.

This chain connects TRBV7-2 to TRBJ2-6, with unresolved D. The CDR3 has 14 residues. V was shortened by 7 bases and J by 4 bases, with 11 bases between the two germline ends. Germline-derived CDR1 and CDR2 are SGHTA and FQGNSA. Written as DNA, the CDR3 is TGTGCCAGCAAAACCAACCGGGGGGCCAACGTCCTGACTTTC. This codes for CASKTNRGANVLTF. The full variable domain, with the rest looked up from reference TRBV7-2 and TRBJ2-6, is GAGVSQSPSNKVTEKGKDVELRCDPISGHTALYWYRQSLGQGLEFLIYFQGNSAPDKSGLPSDRFSAERTGGSVSTLTIQRTQQEDSAVYLCASKTNRGANVLTFGAGSRLTVL.

The chain has TRBV7-2 and TRBJ2-7, with 7 bases that match TRBD2. CDR1 is SGHTA, CDR2 FQGNSA, per germline. The CDR3 contains 15 residues. V lost 4 bases to trimming and J lost 4 bases; unmatched junction nucleotides: 10. The CDR3: CASSWVRGVWYEQYF. In DNA form, the CDR3 reads TGTGCCAGCAGCTGGGTCCGGGGGGTATGGTACGAGCAGTACTTC.